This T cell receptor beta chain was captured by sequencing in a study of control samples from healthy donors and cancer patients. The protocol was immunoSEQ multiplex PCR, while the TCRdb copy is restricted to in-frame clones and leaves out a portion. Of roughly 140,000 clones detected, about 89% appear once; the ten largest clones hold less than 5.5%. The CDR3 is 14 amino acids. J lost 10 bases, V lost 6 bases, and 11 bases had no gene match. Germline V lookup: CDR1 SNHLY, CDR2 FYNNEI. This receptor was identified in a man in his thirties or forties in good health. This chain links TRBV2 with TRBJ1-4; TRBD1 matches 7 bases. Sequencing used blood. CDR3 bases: TGTGCCAGCAGAGACAGGGTGGGTCAAGGAAAACTGTTTTTT. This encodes CASRDRVGQGKLFF.